A single sample gave rise to the 24 T cell receptor beta chains below, sequenced in a study of blood T cell repertoires in COVID-19. Profiling relied on immunoSEQ multiplex PCR, and the TCRdb table lists in-frame clones only, not all of them. The sample lists roughly 79,000 clones, approximately 90% occurring once. The sample consisted of peripheral blood. These receptors were collected from a man in his fifties with active COVID-19.

This sequence joins TRBV9 and TRBJ2-3, with TRBD2 matching 12 bases. V was clipped by 3 bases and J by 2 bases; unmatched bases: 7. The germline V gene encodes CDR1 SGDLS and CDR2 YYNGEE. The CDR3 is 17 residues long. The CDR3 loop reads CASSELTSGSFTDTQYF. Here the CDR3 DNA reads TGTGCCAGCAGCGAACTGACTAGCGGGAGCTTCACAGATACGCAGTATTTT.

The CDR3 spells CASSPYQPAISGGTYNEQFF. The CDR3 DNA is TGCGCCAGCAGCCCTTACCAACCCGCCATTAGCGGGGGAACTTACAATGAGCAGTTCTTC. The chain links TRBV4-1 to TRBJ2-1; 9 bases align to TRBD2. Trimming took 4 bases from V and 4 from J; bases not matched to a gene: 20. The germline V gene has CDR1 MGHRA and CDR2 YSYEKL. This CDR3 has 20 residues.

The V call is TRBV7-3, the J call TRBJ2-3; perhaps TRBD1 as D (6 bases). Trimming stripped 4 bases from V and 2 bases from J, with 13 bases between. CDR3 length: 15 amino acids. The germline gives CDR1 SGHTA, CDR2 FQGTGA. CDR3 sequence: CASSSTGQNTDTQYF. The CDR3 nucleotides read TGTGCCAGCAGCTCCACCGGACAGAACACAGATACGCAGTATTTT.

The rearrangement joins TRBV27 to TRBJ1-6; D not certain. The V end lost 4 bases, the J end lost 5 bases, and 18 bases lay between the germline ends. CDR3 length: 17 residues. CDR1 and CDR2 from the germline V gene are MNHEY and SMNVEV (reference sequence). The CDR3 sequence is CASSSPGSSGHNSPLHF. The CDR3 nucleotides are TGTGCCAGCAGTTCACCGGGATCTTCGGGCCATAATTCACCCCTCCACTTT.

A single count supports this clone. Other DNA sequences from this sample encode an identical CDR3 as well. The J gene is TRBJ1-2, the V gene TRBV7-2; D might be TRBD1 (5 bases). Trimming took off 3 bases at V and 2 bases at J, with 7 bases between the two ends. The germline CDR1 and CDR2 sequences are SGHTA and FQGNSA. The CDR3 is 13 amino acids. CDR3 amino acids: CASSLGGNYGYTF. The CDR3 nucleotides read TGTGCCAGCAGCTTGGGGGGGAACTATGGCTACACCTTC. The full variable domain, in which reference TRBV7-2 and TRBJ1-2 provide the parts outside the CDR3, is GAGVSQSPSNKVTEKGKDVELRCDPISGHTALYWYRQSLGQGLEFLIYFQGNSAPDKSGLPSDRFSAERTGGSVSTLTIQRTQQEDSAVYLCASSLGGNYGYTFGSGTRLTVV.

This clone was seen a single time. This sequence joins TRBV5-4 and TRBJ1-1, with no clear D. Deletions cut 4 bases from V and 3 bases from J, with 13 bases between. The CDR3 is made up of 14 amino acids. Germline V lookup: CDR1 SGHNT, CDR2 YYREEE (reference sequence). The CDR3 loop is CASSLATAYTEAFF. In DNA, the CDR3 is TGTGCCAGCAGCCTAGCTACAGCCTACACTGAAGCTTTCTTT.

The V call is TRBV5-1, the J call TRBJ1-1, with a weak D call TRBD1 (5 bases). Germline CDR1 and CDR2: SGHRS and YFSETQ. Trimming stripped 4 bases from V and 5 bases from J, with 21 bases between. This CDR3 spans 16 amino acids. This chain's CDR3 is CASSLGGGRDVTEAFF. CDR3 DNA sequence: TGCGCCAGCAGCCTAGGCGGTGGCAGGGATGTGACTGAAGCTTTCTTT.

This chain joins TRBV5-4 and TRBJ2-7; D is possibly TRBD1 (6 bases). The V gene's germline CDR1 is SGHNT and CDR2 YYREEE (reference sequence). Trimming pared 3 bases from V and 3 bases from J, leaving 13 bases between. The CDR3 consists of 14 residues. The CDR3 DNA sequence: TGTGCCAGCAGCTCCGCGACAGGTTTCTACGAGCAGTACTTC. It encodes CASSSATGFYEQYF.

This clone was seen once. The rearrangement joins TRBV5-4 to TRBJ2-5; D might be TRBD1 (6 bases). CDR1 is SGHNT, CDR2 YYREEE, per germline (reference sequence). Trimming cost V 0 bases and J 1 base, with 7 bases left between them. The CDR3 extends over 14 amino acids. For the CDR3, the DNA is TGTGCCAGCAGCTTGGCAGGGGCCCAAGAGACCCAGTACTTC. Translated, it gives CASSLAGAQETQYF.

This chain uses TRBV3-1 (or the pseudogene TRBV3-2) with TRBJ1-2, with D possibly TRBD1 on 5 matching bases. Germline CDR1 and CDR2: LGHDT and YNNKEL (reference sequence). Between the trimmed V and J ends, which lost 4 bases and 6 bases, there was a span of 12 bases. The CDR3 contains 13 residues. The CDR3 region is CASSRLGQDGYTF. The CDR3 bases are TGTGCCAGCAGCCGCCTGGGGCAGGATGGCTACACCTTC.

V usage is TRBV10-2 and J usage is TRBJ2-7; D possibly corresponds to TRBD1 (5 bases). Trimming pared 8 bases from V and 6 bases from J, leaving 17 bases between. This CDR3 spans 13 amino acids. Germline V gene sequence: CDR1 WSHSY, CDR2 SAAADI. For the CDR3, the DNA is TGCGCCAGCCACCACCCAGGGTTGGCCGAGCAGTACTTC. Protein sequence: CASHHPGLAEQYF.

This clone was seen only once. This chain joins TRBV11-3 and TRBJ1-2, with 7 bases identical to TRBD1. CDR1 is SGHNT and CDR2 is YENEEA in the germline V gene. There are 15 residues in the CDR3. The V segment lost 4 bases and the J segment 3 bases; nucleotides outside the gene matches: 8. This chain's CDR3 is CASSSKGARDYGYTF. CDR3 sequence (DNA): TGTGCCAGCAGCTCCAAGGGGGCCCGTGACTATGGCTACACCTTC.

The chain links TRBV5-1 to TRBJ2-5, with D possibly matching TRBD1 (5 bases). Germline-derived CDR1 and CDR2 are SGHRS and YFSETQ. The CDR3 is 14 amino acids. V lost 3 bases to trimming and J lost 4 bases, with 13 bases between them. The CDR3 sequence is CASSSRVPAETQYF. As DNA, the CDR3 is TGCGCCAGCAGCTCCAGGGTACCCGCAGAGACCCAGTACTTC.

The chain employs TRBV5-1 and TRBJ2-7; TRBD2 agrees at 8 bases. This CDR3 contains 17 residues. Germline V gives CDR1 SGHRS, CDR2 YFSETQ. The trim removed 0 bases at V and 3 bases at J, leaving 11 bases unmatched. The CDR3 sequence is CASSLAPRAGGGYEQYF. CDR3 sequence (DNA): TGCGCCAGCAGCTTGGCTCCCCGGGCGGGAGGCGGCTACGAGCAGTACTTC.

The chain recombines TRBV7-9 with TRBJ1-1; tentatively, D is TRBD1 (6 bases). From germline, CDR1 is SEHNR and CDR2 FQNEAQ (reference sequence). V was shortened by 7 bases and J by 5 bases, with 26 bases between the two germline ends. The CDR3 is made up of 17 amino acids. CDR3: CASTPGHYRGRGTEAFF. The CDR3 DNA sequence: TGTGCCAGCACCCCCGGCCATTATCGGGGGAGGGGGACTGAAGCTTTCTTT.

The chain combines TRBV12-3 or TRBV12-4 with TRBJ1-1, with D tentatively TRBD1 (6 bases). V was clipped by 6 bases and J by 1 base, with 9 bases between them. The length of the CDR3 is 13 residues. In nucleotides, the CDR3 is TGTGCCAGCAGACAGGGCTGGAACACTGAAGCTTTCTTT. Residues: CASRQGWNTEAFF.

The genes are TRBV5-4 and TRBJ2-5, with TRBD2 identical over 9 bases. The CDR3 sequence is 16 residues long. Germline-derived CDR1 and CDR2 are SGHNT and YYREEE (reference sequence). V shed 0 bases, J shed 3 bases, and the junction held 6 bases outside the gene matches. CDR3 residues: CASSLAGTSSKETQYF. The CDR3, as DNA: TGTGCCAGCAGCTTGGCCGGGACTAGCAGTAAAGAGACCCAGTACTTC.

The chain combines TRBV7-2 with TRBJ2-7; TRBD2 matches 7 bases. CDR3 length: 15 amino acids. V lost 3 bases, J lost 6 bases, and 11 bases stayed unmatched. Per germline, CDR1 SGHTA and CDR2 FQGNSA. The CDR3 nucleotides are TGTGCCAGCAGCTTGATAGCGGCGGGGGTCGTCGAGCAGTACTTC. The encoded protein is CASSLIAAGVVEQYF. The variable domain in full, completed from reference TRBV7-2 and TRBJ2-7, reads GAGVSQSPSNKVTEKGKDVELRCDPISGHTALYWYRQSLGQGLEFLIYFQGNSAPDKSGLPSDRFSAERTGGSVSTLTIQRTQQEDSAVYLCASSLIAAGVVEQYFGPGTRLTVT.

The chain combines TRBV27 with TRBJ1-6; D gene uncertain. Germline-derived CDR1 and CDR2 are MNHEY and SMNVEV (reference sequence). V shed 6 bases and J shed 0 bases, with 12 bases lying between them. This CDR3 spans 16 amino acids. CDR3 bases: TGTGCCAGCAGGAGAACACAGAGCTCCTATAATTCACCCCTCCACTTT. The encoded protein is CASRRTQSSYNSPLHF.

This clone was observed a single time. The chain recombines TRBV5-6 with TRBJ2-6; 7 bases line up with TRBD1. Germline V gene data show CDR1 as SGHDT and CDR2 as YYEEEE. CDR3 size: 16 residues. With V trimmed by 4 bases and J by 4 bases, 8 bases remained unmatched. CDR3 amino acids: CASSTDRTLGANVLTF. The CDR3 coding sequence is TGTGCCAGCAGCACGGACAGGACCCTAGGGGCCAACGTCCTGACTTTC.

J is TRBJ2-1 and V is TRBV4-2; D is unresolved. Per the germline V gene, CDR1 is LGHNA and CDR2 is YNFKEQ. The ends were cut back, 0 bases at V and 5 bases at J, with 14 bases in the middle. This CDR3 is 16 amino acids long. CDR3 bases: TGTGCCAGCAGCCAAGATAGCATCGGTCCGCACAATGAGCAGTTCTTC. Translating gives CASSQDSIGPHNEQFF.

The chain couples TRBV6-1 to TRBJ2-2; D possibly corresponds to TRBD1 (6 bases). This CDR3 contains 17 residues. Germline lookup yields CDR1 MNHNS and CDR2 SASEGT. Trimming stripped 1 base from V and 2 bases from J, with 14 bases between. The CDR3 DNA sequence: TGTGCCAGCAGTGAAGGATGGGGGCAGGGAAACACCGGGGAGCTGTTTTTT. Translated, it gives CASSEGWGQGNTGELFF.

The chain has TRBV3-1 (or the pseudogene TRBV3-2) and TRBJ2-1, with TRBD2 matching over 16 bases. With 3 bases clipped from V and 8 bases from J, the junction kept 10 bases outside the gene matches. Germline CDR1 reads LGHDT; CDR2 reads YNNKEL (reference sequence). This CDR3 contains 18 residues. The CDR3 sequence: CASSHISGLAGGPYEQFF. CDR3 sequence (DNA): TGTGCCAGCAGCCACATATCGGGACTAGCGGGGGGGCCCTATGAGCAGTTCTTC.

The chain carries TRBV3-1 (or the pseudogene TRBV3-2) and TRBJ1-2; D might be TRBD1 (6 bases). The CDR3 runs to 16 residues. Trimming left V 1 base short and J 4 bases short, with 16 bases between. CDR1 is LGHDT, CDR2 YNNKEL, per germline (reference sequence). CDR3 nucleotide sequence: TGTGCCAGCAGCCAAGCAGCACAGGGATTGGGCTATGGCTACACCTTC. This sequence encodes CASSQAAQGLGYGYTF.